This TCR beta chain emerged from a study of T cells after yellow fever vaccination. Points from the study as a whole: Of the clonotypes, a small share occurred in both CD4 and CD8 compartments.

This clonotype was counted many times. The target antigen is unknown. TCRdb called the 5' RACE reads again in MiXCR, with one record for every CDR3 protein. The sample records under 300,000 distinct CDR3 sequences, over 10% being singletons. Germline CDR1 reads LGHNA; CDR2 reads YSLEER. After removal of 1 base from V and 5 bases from J, the junction contained 1 base not matched to a gene. The CDR3 has 14 amino acids. The clonotype was recovered from a man aged 25 to 40 who received the YFV17D yellow fever vaccine. The material sequenced was CD4+ T cells sorted from PBMCs, taken 45 days after the yellow fever booster vaccination. The genes are TRBV4-3 and TRBJ2-2; 7 nucleotides agree with TRBD1. The CDR3 loop reads CASSQVQGTGELFF. CDR3 bases: TGCGCCAGCAGCCAAGTACAGGGGACCGGGGAGCTGTTTTTT.